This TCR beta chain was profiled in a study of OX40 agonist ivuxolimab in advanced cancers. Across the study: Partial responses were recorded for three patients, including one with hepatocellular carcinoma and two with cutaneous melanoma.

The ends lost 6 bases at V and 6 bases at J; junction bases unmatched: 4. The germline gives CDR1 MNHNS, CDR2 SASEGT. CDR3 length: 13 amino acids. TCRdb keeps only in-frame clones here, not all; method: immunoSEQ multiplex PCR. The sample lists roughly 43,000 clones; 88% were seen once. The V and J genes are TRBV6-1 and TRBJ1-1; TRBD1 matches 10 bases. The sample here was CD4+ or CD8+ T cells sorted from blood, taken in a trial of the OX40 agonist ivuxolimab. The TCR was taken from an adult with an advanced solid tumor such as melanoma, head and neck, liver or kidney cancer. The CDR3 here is CASRRQGAPEAFF. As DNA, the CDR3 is TGTGCCAGCAGAAGACAGGGGGCCCCTGAAGCTTTCTTT.